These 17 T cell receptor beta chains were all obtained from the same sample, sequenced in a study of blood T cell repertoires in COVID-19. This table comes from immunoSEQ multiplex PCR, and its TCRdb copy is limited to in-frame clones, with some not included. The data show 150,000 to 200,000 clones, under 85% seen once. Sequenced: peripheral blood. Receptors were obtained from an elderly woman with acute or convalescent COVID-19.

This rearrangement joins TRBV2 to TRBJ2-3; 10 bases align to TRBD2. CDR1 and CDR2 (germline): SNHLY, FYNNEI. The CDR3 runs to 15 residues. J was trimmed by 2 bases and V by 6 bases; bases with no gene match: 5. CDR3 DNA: TGTGCCAGCAGCGCTAGCGGGGGCATCACAGATACGCAGTATTTT. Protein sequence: CASSASGGITDTQYF.

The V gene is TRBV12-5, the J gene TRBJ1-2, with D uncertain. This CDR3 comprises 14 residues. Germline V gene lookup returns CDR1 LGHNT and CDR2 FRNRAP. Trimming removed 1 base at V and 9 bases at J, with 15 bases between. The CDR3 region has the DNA TGTGCTAGTGGTTTGGCCGCCTCCCCGAGCAGCTACACCTTC. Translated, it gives CASGLAASPSSYTF.

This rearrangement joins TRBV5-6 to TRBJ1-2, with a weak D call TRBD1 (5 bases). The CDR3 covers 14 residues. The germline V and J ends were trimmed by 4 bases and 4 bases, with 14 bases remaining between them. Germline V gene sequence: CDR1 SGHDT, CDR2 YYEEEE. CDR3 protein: CASSPGRDGYGYTF. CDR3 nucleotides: TGTGCCAGCAGCCCCGGGAGGGACGGCTATGGCTACACCTTC. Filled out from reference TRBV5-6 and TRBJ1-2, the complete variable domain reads DAGVTQSPTHLIKTRGQQVTLRCSPKSGHDTVSWYQQALGQGPQFIFQYYEEEERQRGNFPDRFSGHQFPNYSSELNVNALLLGDSALYLCASSPGRDGYGYTFGSGTRLTVV.

The CDR3 DNA sequence: TGTGCCAGTAGTACGACCGGGACAGGGCGTTCTAACTATGGCTACACCTTC. The encoded protein is CASSTTGTGRSNYGYTF. The chain couples TRBV19 to TRBJ1-2; 9 bases are shared with TRBD1. Germline V lookup: CDR1 LNHDA, CDR2 SQIVND (reference sequence). The CDR3 is 17 amino acids. V lost 4 bases to trimming and J lost 0 bases; unmatched junction nucleotides: 9.

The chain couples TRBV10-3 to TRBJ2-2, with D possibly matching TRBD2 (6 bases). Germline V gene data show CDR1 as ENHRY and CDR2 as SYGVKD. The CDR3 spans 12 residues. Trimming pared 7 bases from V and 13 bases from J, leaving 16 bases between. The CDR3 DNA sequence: TGTGCCATCATGATAGCGGAGAAAGTGCTGTTTTTT. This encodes CAIMIAEKVLFF.

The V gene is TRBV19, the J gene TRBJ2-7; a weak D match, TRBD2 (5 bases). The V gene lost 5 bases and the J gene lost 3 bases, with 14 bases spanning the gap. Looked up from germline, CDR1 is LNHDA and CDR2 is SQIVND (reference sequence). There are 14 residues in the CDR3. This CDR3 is CASSYSEVVYEQYF. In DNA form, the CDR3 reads TGTGCCAGTAGTTATTCGGAGGTCGTCTACGAGCAGTACTTC.

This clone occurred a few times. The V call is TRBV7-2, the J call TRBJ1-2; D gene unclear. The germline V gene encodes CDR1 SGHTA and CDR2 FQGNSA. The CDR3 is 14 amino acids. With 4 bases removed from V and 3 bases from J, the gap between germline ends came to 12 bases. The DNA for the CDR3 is TGTGCCAGCAGCTCAGGCAGCCTTCACTATGGCTACACCTTC. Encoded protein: CASSSGSLHYGYTF.

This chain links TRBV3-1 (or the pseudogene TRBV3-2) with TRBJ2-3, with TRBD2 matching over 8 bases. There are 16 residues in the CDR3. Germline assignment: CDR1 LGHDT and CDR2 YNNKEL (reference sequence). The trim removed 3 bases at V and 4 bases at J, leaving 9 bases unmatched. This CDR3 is CASSQRLATKADTQYF. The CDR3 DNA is TGTGCCAGCAGCCAGAGACTAGCGACTAAGGCAGATACGCAGTATTTT.

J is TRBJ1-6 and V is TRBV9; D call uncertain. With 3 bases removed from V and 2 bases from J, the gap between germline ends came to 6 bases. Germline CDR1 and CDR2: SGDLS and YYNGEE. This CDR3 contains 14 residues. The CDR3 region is CASSGVTYNSPLHF. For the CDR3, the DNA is TGTGCCAGCAGCGGAGTAACCTATAATTCACCCCTCCACTTT.

CDR3 residues: CASSFLAANTGELFF. The CDR3 DNA follows: TGTGCCAGTAGCTTCCTAGCGGCGAACACCGGGGAGCTGTTTTTT. The chain combines TRBV19 with TRBJ2-2; 7 nucleotides match TRBD2. Germline V lookup: CDR1 LNHDA, CDR2 SQIVND (reference sequence). The length of the CDR3 is 15 residues. Losses at the gene ends were 6 bases for V and 0 bases for J; bases not matched to a gene: 4.

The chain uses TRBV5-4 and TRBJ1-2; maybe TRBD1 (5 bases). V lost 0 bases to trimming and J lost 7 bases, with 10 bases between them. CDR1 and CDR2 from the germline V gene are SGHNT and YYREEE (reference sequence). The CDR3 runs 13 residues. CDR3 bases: TGTGCCAGCAGCTTGGAGGCAGGGTCTGGCTACACCTTC. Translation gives CASSLEAGSGYTF. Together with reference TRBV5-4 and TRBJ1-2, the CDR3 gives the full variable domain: ETGVTQSPTHLIKTRGQQVTLRCSSQSGHNTVSWYQQALGQGPQFIFQYYREEENGRGNFPPRFSGLQFPNYSSELNVNALELDDSALYLCASSLEAGSGYTFGSGTRLTVV.

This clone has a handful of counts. The CDR3 region has the DNA TGTGCCAGCAGCTTAGGTTGGACAGGTTACAATGAGCAGTTCTTC. Protein product: CASSLGWTGYNEQFF. This chain uses TRBV7-2 with TRBJ2-1, with 7 bases identical to TRBD1. With 1 base clipped from V and 4 bases from J, the junction kept 4 bases outside the gene matches. CDR1 and CDR2 from the germline V gene are SGHTA and FQGNSA. CDR3 length equals 15 residues.

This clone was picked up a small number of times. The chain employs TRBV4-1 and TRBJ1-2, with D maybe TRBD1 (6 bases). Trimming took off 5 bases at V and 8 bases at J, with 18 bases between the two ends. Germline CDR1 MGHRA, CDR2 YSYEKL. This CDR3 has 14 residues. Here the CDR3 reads CASSTGGALHGYTF. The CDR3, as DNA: TGCGCCAGCAGCACGGGGGGCGCTTTGCACGGCTACACCTTC.

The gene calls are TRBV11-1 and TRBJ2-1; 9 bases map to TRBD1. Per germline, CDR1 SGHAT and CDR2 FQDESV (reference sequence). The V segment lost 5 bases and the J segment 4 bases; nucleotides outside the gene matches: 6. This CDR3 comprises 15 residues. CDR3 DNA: TGTGCCAGCAGCCCCGAGACAGGGGGTTACAATGAGCAGTTCTTC. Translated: CASSPETGGYNEQFF.

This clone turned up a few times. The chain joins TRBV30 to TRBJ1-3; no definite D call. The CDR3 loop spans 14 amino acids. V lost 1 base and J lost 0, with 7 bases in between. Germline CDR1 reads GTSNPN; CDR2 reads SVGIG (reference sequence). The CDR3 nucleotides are TGTGCCTGGAGTGCACCGAGCTCTGGAAACACCATATATTTT. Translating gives CAWSAPSSGNTIYF. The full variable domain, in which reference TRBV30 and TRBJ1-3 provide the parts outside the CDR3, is SQTIHQWPATLVQPVGSPLSLECTVEGTSNPNLYWYRQAAGRGLQLLFYSVGIGQISSEVPQNLSASRPQDRQFILSSKKLLLSDSGFYLCAWSAPSSGNTIYFGEGSWLTVV.

The CDR3 reads CASRTRGGGELFF. CDR3 nucleotide sequence: TGCGCCAGCAGGACTAGAGGAGGCGGGGAGCTGTTTTTT. V and J are TRBV10-1 and TRBJ2-2, with D possibly matching TRBD2 (6 bases). There are 13 residues in the CDR3. V was shortened by 6 bases and J by 7 bases, with 12 bases between the two germline ends. The germline gives CDR1 WNHNN, CDR2 SYGVQD (reference sequence).

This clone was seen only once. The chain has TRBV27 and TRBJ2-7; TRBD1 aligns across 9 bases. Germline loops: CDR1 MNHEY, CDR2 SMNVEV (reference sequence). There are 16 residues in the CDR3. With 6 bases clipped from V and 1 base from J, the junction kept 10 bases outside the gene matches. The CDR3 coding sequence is TGTGCCAGCAGCCGTAATAGAGGGACAGGGTCCTACGAGCAGTACTTC. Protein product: CASSRNRGTGSYEQYF.